This is a list of T cell receptor beta chains from one sample in a study of OX40 agonist ivuxolimab in advanced cancers. Assay used: immunoSEQ multiplex PCR; TCRdb lists only in-frame clones, some missing. The sample includes under 40,000 clones, about 81% seen only once; the top ten take 9.5% to 15%. This specimen consisted of CD4+ or CD8+ T cells sorted from blood, obtained in a trial of the OX40 agonist ivuxolimab. The source is an adult with an advanced solid tumor such as melanoma, head and neck, liver or kidney cancer. CDR3s include the opening cysteine and the closing phenylalanine or tryptophan. The D gene is left open where the match is weak. The size field is filled for only some rows; it gives once, few, many or a size class.

length,V,size,J,D,DNA,CDR3
13,TRBV19,.,TRBJ2-3,.,TGTGCCAGTAGTACGAGGACCACAGATACGCAGTATTTT,CASSTRTTDTQYF
13,TRBV7-9,few,TRBJ2-3,TRBD2,TGTGCCAGCAGCTGGACTAGCGGGGCTTCGCAGTATTTT,CASSWTSGASQYF
15,TRBV4-1,.,TRBJ2-7,TRBD2,TGCGCCAGCAGCCTCCGACTAGCGGGAGTTAGCGAGCAGTACTTC,CASSLRLAGVSEQYF
15,TRBV27,.,TRBJ2-3,.,TGTGCCAGTGCCACGGGGGCCCTTGGCACAGATACGCAGTATTTT,CASATGALGTDTQYF
15,TRBV4-1,.,TRBJ2-7,TRBD2,TGCGCCAGCAGCCAAGTGGTGGGCGGGAGCTACGAGCAGTACTTC,CASSQVVGGSYEQYF
11,TRBV7-2,.,TRBJ2-3,.,TGTGCCAGCAGAGAGACTAGTTGTGAGTATTTT,CASRETSCEYF
13,TRBV2,.,TRBJ1-2,.,TGTGCCAGCAGGGAGAACAGGGATGGAGGCTACACCTTC,CASRENRDGGYTF
17,TRBV10-3,.,TRBJ2-7,TRBD2,TGTGCCATCAGTGAGAAATTCCCGGGACTAGCGATCGACGAGCAGTACTTC,CAISEKFPGLAIDEQYF
15,TRBV15,.,TRBJ2-2,TRBD2,TGTGCCACCAGCCCGGGACTAGCCGTCACCGGGGAGCTGTTTTTT,CATSPGLAVTGELFF
14,TRBV11-2,.,TRBJ1-2,.,TGTGCCAGCAGCTTTACATGGGTGAACTATGGCTACACCTTC,CASSFTWVNYGYTF
15,TRBV19,.,TRBJ1-5,.,TGTGCCAGTAGTTTAGCAGGGGTTGTACATCAGCCCCAGCATTTT,CASSLAGVVHQPQHF
11,TRBV30,.,TRBJ1-1,.,TGTGCCTGGAGTGGCGGCAAGGGAGCTTTCTTT,CAWSGGKGAFF
16,TRBV4-1,.,TRBJ2-2,TRBD1,TGCGCCAGCAGTTCCAAAGGGACAGGGAACACCGGGGAGCTGTTTTTT,CASSSKGTGNTGELFF
14,TRBV11-2,.,TRBJ1-3,.,TGTGCCAGCTCCCGGGACGGTGGAAGAAACACCATATATTTT,CASSRDGGRNTIYF
14,TRBV5-6,.,TRBJ2-7,.,TGTGCCACATCATTAGGCCTAAGCTCCTACGAGCAGTACTTC,CATSLGLSSYEQYF
15,TRBV25-1,.,TRBJ1-1,.,TGTGCCAGCAGTGCTCCGGGGGGGAGGGACACTGAAGCTTTCTTT,CASSAPGGRDTEAFF
16,TRBV30,.,TRBJ2-4,TRBD2,TGTGCCTGGAGTGTGGTAAGCGGGAGTGCCAAAAACATTCAGTACTTC,CAWSVVSGSAKNIQYF
14,TRBV10-3,once,TRBJ2-1,.,TGTGCCATCAGTTCCCTAGGGTTTGGCGATGAGCAGTTCTTC,CAISSLGFGDEQFF
16,TRBV7-9,.,TRBJ1-3,.,TGTGCCAGCAGCTTAAACAGGGAAGTCACGGGAAACACCATATATTTT,CASSLNREVTGNTIYF
15,TRBV11-3,.,TRBJ2-1,.,TGTGCCAGCAGCCCCCTCGGGGGCGCCTACAATGAGCAGTTCTTC,CASSPLGGAYNEQFF
14,TRBV9,.,TRBJ1-2,.,TGTGCCAGCAGCGTAGAGCCAGGGATCTATGGCTACACCTTC,CASSVEPGIYGYTF
15,TRBV4-1,.,TRBJ1-4,.,TGCGCCAGCAGCCAACCAGGTACAACTAATGAAAAACTGTTTTTT,CASSQPGTTNEKLFF
12,TRBV2,.,TRBJ2-1,.,TGTGCCAGCAGTTGGGCCCTCGATGAGCAGTTCTTC,CASSWALDEQFF
12,TRBV18,few,TRBJ2-7,TRBD1,TGTGCCAGCTCACGGACAGGGGAAGAGCAGTACTTC,CASSRTGEEQYF
16,TRBV9,.,TRBJ1-6,.,TGTGCCAGCAGCGTAGGGTTGGCAGGGTCGAGTTCACCCCTCCACTTT,CASSVGLAGSSSPLHF
13,TRBV10-2,once,TRBJ1-1,.,TGCGCCAGCAGTAGAACCCGACAGGAGAAAGCTTTCTTT,CASSRTRQEKAFF
14,TRBV6-6,few,TRBJ1-4,.,TGTGCCAGCAGTACGACATTTTCTAATGAAAAACTGTTTTTT,CASSTTFSNEKLFF
16,TRBV27,.,TRBJ2-1,.,TGTGCCAGCAGCCCGACCCCGGGACAAGCACACAATGAGCAGTTCTTC,CASSPTPGQAHNEQFF
13,TRBV30,.,TRBJ2-7,.,TGTGCCTGGAGCCGTTCCCCGCCGCCCGAGCAGTACTTC,CAWSRSPPPEQYF
13,TRBV6-5,.,TRBJ2-7,TRBD1,TGTGCCAGCAGCTCCGGGACAGTGGGCGAGCAGTACTTC,CASSSGTVGEQYF
14,TRBV28,.,TRBJ2-7,.,TGTGCCAGCAGTTTATTTCAGGGGAGGAACGAGCAGTACTTC,CASSLFQGRNEQYF
16,TRBV5-1,.,TRBJ1-6,TRBD1,TGCGCCAGCAGTGCACAGGGGCGCAACTATAATTCACCCCTCCACTTT,CASSAQGRNYNSPLHF
18,TRBV2,.,TRBJ1-3,.,TGTGCCAGCAGAGTCCCGGCGGCAGGGACTTTCTCTGGAAACACCATATATTTT,CASRVPAAGTFSGNTIYF
12,TRBV30,.,TRBJ1-1,TRBD1,TGTGCCTGGAGTGTACCTAGGGGGCAGGCTTTCTTT,CAWSVPRGQAFF
14,TRBV9,.,TRBJ2-4,.,TGTGCCAGCAGCGTAGAACATACCCTGGGCATTCAGTACTTC,CASSVEHTLGIQYF
18,TRBV5-6,.,TRBJ1-6,.,TGTGCCAGCAGCTTCGGTATCGGATCGAGCTCCTATAATTCACCCCTCCACTTT,CASSFGIGSSSYNSPLHF
18,TRBV7-3,.,TRBJ2-2,TRBD2,TGTGCCAGCAGCTTAACCTGGACTAGCGGGAGCTTAGGCGAGGAGCTGTTTTTT,CASSLTWTSGSLGEELFF